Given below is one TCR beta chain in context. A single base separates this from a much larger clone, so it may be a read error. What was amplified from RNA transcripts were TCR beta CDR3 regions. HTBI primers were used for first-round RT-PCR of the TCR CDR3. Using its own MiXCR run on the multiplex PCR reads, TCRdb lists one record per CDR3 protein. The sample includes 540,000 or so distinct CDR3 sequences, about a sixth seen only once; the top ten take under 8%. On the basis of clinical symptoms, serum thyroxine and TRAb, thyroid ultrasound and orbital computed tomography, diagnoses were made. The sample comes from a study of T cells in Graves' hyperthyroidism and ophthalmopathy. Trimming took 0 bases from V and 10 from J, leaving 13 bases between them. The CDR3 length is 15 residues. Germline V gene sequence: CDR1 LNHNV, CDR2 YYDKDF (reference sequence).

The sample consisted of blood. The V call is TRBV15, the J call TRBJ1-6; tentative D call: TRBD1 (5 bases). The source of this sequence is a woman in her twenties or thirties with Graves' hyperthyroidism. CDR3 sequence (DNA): TGTGCCACCAGCAGAGAGGCCCAGGGTCACTCACCCCTCCACTTT. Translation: CATSREAQGHSPLHF.